The clone carrying this T cell receptor (beta chain) has more than one count but fewer than ten. Antigen specificity is unknown. CDR3 length: 13 amino acids. Germline values: CDR1 DFQATT, CDR2 SNEGSKA (reference sequence). The V segment lost 3 bases and the J segment 2 bases; nucleotides outside the gene matches: 3. This record belongs to a study of response to subunit inactivated influenza vaccine. General observations from the study: Authors suggested each seasonal influenza vaccination recruits few new T cells.

MiXCR, applied by TCRdb to the RT-PCR reads, yields one record per CDR3 protein. The repertoire includes over 650,000 distinct CDR3 sequences, 15% to 20% of them detected once, and around 9.9% sits in the top ten. The chain combines TRBV20-1 with TRBJ2-7, with TRBD1 matching over 8 bases. The input for sequencing was PBMCs from blood, taken roughly 5 days after vaccination. The sequence was obtained from a middle-aged man who received an inactivated influenza vaccine. The CDR3 nucleotides read TGCAGTGCTAGGGGGGACAGGCCCTACGAGCAGTACTTC. Amino acid sequence: CSARGDRPYEQYF.